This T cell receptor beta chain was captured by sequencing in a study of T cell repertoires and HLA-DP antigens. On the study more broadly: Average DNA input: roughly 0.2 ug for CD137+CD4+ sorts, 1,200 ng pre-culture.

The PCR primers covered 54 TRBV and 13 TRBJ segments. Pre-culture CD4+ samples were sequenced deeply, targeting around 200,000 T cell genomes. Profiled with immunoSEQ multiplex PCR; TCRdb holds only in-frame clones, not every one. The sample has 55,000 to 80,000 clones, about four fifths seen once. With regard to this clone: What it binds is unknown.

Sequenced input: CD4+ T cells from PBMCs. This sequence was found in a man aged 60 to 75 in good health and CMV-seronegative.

The CDR3 loop is CASSPRTQGYNEKLFF. DNA for the CDR3: TGTGCCAGCAGCCCCCGAACACAGGGTTATAATGAAAAACTGTTTTTT. The chain joins TRBV9 to TRBJ1-4; tentatively, D is TRBD1 (6 bases). The CDR3 covers 16 residues. The V and J ends lost 4 bases and 4 bases respectively, with 17 bases between them. CDR1 is SGDLS and CDR2 is YYNGEE in the germline V gene. Filled out from reference TRBV9 and TRBJ1-4, the complete variable domain reads DSGVTQTPKHLITATGQRVTLRCSPRSGDLSVYWYQQSLDQGLQFLIQYYNGEERAKGNILERFSAQQFPDLHSELNLSSLELGDSALYFCASSPRTQGYNEKLFFGSGTQLSVL.